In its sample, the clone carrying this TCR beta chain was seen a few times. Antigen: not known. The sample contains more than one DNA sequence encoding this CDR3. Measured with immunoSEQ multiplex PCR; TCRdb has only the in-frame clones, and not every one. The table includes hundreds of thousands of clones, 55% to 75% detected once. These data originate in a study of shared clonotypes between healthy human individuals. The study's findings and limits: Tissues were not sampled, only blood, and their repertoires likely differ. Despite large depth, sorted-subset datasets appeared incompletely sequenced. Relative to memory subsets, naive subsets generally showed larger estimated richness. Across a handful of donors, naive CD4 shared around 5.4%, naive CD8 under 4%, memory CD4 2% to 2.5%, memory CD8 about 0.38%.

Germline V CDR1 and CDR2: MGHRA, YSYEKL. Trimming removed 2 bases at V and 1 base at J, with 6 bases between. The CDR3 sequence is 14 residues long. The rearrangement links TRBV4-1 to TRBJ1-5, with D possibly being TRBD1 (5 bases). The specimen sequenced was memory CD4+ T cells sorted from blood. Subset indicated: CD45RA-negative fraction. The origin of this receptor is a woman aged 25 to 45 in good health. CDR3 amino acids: CASSQSGSNQPQHF. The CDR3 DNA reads TGCGCCAGCAGCCAATCAGGGAGCAATCAGCCCCAGCATTTT.